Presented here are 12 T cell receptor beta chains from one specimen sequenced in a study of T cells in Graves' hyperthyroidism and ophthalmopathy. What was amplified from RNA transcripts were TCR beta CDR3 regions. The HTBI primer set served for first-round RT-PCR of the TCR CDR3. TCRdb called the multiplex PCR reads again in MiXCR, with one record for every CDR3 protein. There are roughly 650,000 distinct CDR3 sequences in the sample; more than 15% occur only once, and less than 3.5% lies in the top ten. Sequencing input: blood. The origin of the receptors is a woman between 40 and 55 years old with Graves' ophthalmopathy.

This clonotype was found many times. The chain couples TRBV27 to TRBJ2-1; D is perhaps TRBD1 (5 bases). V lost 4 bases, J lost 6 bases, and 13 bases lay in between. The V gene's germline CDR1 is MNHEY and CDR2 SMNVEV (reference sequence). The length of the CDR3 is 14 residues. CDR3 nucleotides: TGTGCCAGCAGTTACCAGGGATATAGCAATGAGCAGTTCTTC. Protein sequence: CASSYQGYSNEQFF.

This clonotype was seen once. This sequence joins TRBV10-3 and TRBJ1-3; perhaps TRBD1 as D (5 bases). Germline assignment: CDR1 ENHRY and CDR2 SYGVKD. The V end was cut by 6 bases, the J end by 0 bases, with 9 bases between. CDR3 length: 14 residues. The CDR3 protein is CAISQDSSGNTIYF. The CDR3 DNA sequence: TGTGCCATCAGCCAAGACAGCTCTGGAAACACCATATATTTT.

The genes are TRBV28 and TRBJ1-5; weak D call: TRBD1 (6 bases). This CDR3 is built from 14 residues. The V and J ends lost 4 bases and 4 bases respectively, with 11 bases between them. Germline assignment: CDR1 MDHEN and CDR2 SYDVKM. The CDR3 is CASSSGALNQPQHF. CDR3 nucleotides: TGTGCCAGCAGTTCAGGGGCACTAAATCAGCCCCAGCATTTT. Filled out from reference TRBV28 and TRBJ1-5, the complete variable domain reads DVKVTQSSRYLVKRTGEKVFLECVQDMDHENMFWYRQDPGLGLRLIYFSYDVKMKEKGDIPEGYSVSREKKERFSLILESASTNQTSMYLCASSSGALNQPQHFGDGTRLSIL.

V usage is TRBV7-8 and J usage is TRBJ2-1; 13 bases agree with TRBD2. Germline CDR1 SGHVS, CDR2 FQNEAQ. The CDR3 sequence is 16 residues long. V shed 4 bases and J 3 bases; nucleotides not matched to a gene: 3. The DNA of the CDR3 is TGTGCCAGCAGCTCAACTAGCGGGAGGGGCTACAATGAGCAGTTCTTC. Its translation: CASSSTSGRGYNEQFF. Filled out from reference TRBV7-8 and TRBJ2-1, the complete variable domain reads GAGVSQSPRYKVAKRGQDVALRCDPISGHVSLFWYQQALGQGPEFLTYFQNEAQLDKSGLPSDRFFAERPEGSVSTLKIQRTQQEDSAVYLCASSSTSGRGYNEQFFGPGTRLTVL.

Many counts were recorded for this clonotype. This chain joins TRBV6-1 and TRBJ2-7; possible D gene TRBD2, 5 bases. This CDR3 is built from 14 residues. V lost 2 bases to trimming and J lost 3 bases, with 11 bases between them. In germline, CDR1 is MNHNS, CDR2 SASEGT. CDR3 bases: TGTGCCAGCAGTGAAAATAGAGGGAGCTACGAGCAGTACTTC. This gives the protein CASSENRGSYEQYF.

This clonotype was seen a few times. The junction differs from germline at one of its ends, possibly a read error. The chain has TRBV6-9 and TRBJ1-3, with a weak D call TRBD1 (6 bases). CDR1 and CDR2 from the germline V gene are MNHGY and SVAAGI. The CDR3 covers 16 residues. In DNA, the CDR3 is TGTGCCAGCGGTTACGAGTCCCCAGGGGCCGGAAACACCATATATTTT. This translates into CASGYESPGAGNTIYF.

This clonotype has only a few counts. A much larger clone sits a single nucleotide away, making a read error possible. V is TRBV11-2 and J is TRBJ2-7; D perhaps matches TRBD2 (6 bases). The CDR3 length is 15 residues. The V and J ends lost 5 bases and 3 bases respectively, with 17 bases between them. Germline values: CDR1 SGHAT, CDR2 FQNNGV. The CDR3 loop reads CASSPAGRVNYEQYF. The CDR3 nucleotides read TGTGCCAGCAGCCCCGCGGGACGGGTCAACTACGAGCAGTACTTC.

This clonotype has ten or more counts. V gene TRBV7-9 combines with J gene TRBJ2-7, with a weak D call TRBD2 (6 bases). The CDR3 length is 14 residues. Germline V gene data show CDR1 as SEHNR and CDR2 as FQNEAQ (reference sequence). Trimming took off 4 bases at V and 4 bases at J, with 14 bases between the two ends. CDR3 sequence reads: CASSSGLYAYEQYF. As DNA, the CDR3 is TGTGCCAGCAGCTCCGGACTATACGCGTACGAGCAGTACTTC.

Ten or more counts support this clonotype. In DNA form, the CDR3 reads TGTGCCAGCAGCTTGACTAGCGCTTACAATGAGCAGTTCTTC. Protein: CASSLTSAYNEQFF. The chain employs TRBV6-2 or TRBV6-3 and TRBJ2-1, with 8 bases matching TRBD2. Germline V gene data show CDR1 as MNHEY and CDR2 as SVGEGT. Unmatched junction bases numbered 5, after V lost 6 bases and J lost 4 bases. The CDR3 is made up of 14 amino acids.

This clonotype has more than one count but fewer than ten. The CDR3 loop is CASSPQKREAFF. The CDR3, as DNA: TGTGCCAGCAGCCCCCAAAAAAGGGAAGCTTTCTTT. The chain joins TRBV13 to TRBJ1-1, with unresolved D. The V gene lost 5 bases and the J gene lost 8 bases, with 12 bases spanning the gap. CDR1 is PRHDT and CDR2 is FYEKMQ in the germline V gene (reference sequence). The length of the CDR3 is 12 residues. The full variable domain, completed using reference TRBV13 and TRBJ1-1, is AAGVIQSPRHLIKEKRETATLKCYPIPRHDTVYWYQQGPGQDPQFLISFYEKMQSDKGSIPDRFSAQQFSDYHSELNMSSLELGDSALYFCASSPQKREAFFGQGTRLTVV.

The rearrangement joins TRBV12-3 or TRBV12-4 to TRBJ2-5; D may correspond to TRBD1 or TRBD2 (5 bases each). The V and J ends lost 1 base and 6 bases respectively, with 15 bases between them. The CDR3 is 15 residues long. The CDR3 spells CASSLVGPHGKTQYF. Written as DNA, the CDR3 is TGTGCCAGCAGTTTAGTGGGGCCCCACGGGAAGACCCAGTACTTC.

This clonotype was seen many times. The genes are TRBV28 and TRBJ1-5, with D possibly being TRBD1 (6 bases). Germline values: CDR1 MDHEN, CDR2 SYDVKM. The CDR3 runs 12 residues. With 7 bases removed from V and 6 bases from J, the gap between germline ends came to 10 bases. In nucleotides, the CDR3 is TGTGCCAGCATCAGGGGCGGTCAGCCCCAGCATTTT. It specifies CASIRGGQPQHF.